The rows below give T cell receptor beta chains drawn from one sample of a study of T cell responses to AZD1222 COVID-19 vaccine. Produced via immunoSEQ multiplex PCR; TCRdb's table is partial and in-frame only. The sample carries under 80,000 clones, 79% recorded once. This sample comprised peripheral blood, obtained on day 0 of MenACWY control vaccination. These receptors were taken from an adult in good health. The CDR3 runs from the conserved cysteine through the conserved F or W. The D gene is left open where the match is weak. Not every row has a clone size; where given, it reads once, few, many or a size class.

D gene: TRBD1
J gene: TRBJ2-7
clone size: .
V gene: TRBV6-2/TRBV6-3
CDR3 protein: CASSSGGGWEQYF

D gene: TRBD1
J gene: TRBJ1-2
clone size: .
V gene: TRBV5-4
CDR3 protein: CASSGGGQAFYGYTF

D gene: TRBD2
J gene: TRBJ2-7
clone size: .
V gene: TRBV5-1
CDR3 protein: CASSLDQPGLNEQYF

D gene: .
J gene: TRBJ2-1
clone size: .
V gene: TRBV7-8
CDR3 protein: CASSPTALRYNEQFF

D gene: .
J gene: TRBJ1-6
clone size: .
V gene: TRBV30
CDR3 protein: CASDGGSYNSPLHF

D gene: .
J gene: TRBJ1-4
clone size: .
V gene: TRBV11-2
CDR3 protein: CASSLEGRAGLFF

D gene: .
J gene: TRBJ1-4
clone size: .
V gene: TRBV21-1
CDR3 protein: CASIRGLFF

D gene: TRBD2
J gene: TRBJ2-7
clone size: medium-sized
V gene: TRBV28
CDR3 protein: CASSREVHYEQYF

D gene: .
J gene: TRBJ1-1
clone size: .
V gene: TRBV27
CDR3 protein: CASSLRGNTEAFF

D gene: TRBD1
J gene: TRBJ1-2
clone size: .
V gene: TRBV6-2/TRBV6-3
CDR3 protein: CASSPTGGWGYTF

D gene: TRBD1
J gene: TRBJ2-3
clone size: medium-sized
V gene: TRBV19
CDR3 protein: CASSDRGQEDTQYF